These 28 T cell receptor beta chains originate from one sample sequenced in a study of cytomegalovirus exposure and HLA in healthy donors. 60 Vbeta and 13 Jbeta primers were used in PCR. Method: immunoSEQ multiplex PCR; TCRdb's copy keeps in-frame clones and lacks some. Its table records around 74,000 clones. Sequenced sample: PBMCs. The source of these receptors is a young man in good health and CMV-seronegative.

The J gene is TRBJ2-5, the V gene TRBV5-1; D is perhaps TRBD2 (5 bases). With 0 bases removed from V and 5 bases from J, the gap between germline ends came to 11 bases. This CDR3 region has 14 residues. Per germline, CDR1 SGHRS and CDR2 YFSETQ. CDR3 in DNA: TGCGCCAGCAGCTTGGGCGGGTCGGCGGAGACCCAGTACTTC. This translates into CASSLGGSAETQYF.

The rearrangement uses TRBV7-9 and TRBJ2-7; 8 nucleotides align to TRBD1. CDR3 size: 16 residues. CDR1 is SEHNR, CDR2 FQNEAQ, per germline (reference sequence). V shed 1 base and J 3 bases; nucleotides not matched to a gene: 8. The CDR3: CASSLGQGARHYEQYF. The CDR3, as DNA: TGTGCCAGCAGCTTAGGTCAGGGGGCGCGTCACTACGAGCAGTACTTC.

J is TRBJ2-1 and V is TRBV11-2; 8 positions match TRBD1. V lost 5 bases, J lost 1 base, and 7 bases stayed unmatched. The V gene's germline CDR1 is SGHAT and CDR2 FQNNGV. The CDR3 has 16 residues. The CDR3 DNA sequence: TGTGCCAGCAGCCTGACAGGGGTCGCTTCCTACAATGAGCAGTTCTTC. Translating gives CASSLTGVASYNEQFF.

The chain is built from TRBV5-1 and TRBJ2-2; D remains unclear. This CDR3 spans 14 amino acids. Germline V gene data show CDR1 as SGHRS and CDR2 as YFSETQ. Deletions cut 4 bases from V and 0 bases from J, with 7 bases between. The CDR3 is CASSQTSNTGELFF. The CDR3 DNA is TGCGCCAGCAGCCAGACATCGAACACCGGGGAGCTGTTTTTT.

V and J are TRBV4-1 and TRBJ1-2; no clear D gene. The CDR3 covers 13 residues. Germline assignment: CDR1 MGHRA and CDR2 YSYEKL. Trimming took 1 base from V and 2 from J, leaving 5 bases between them. The CDR3 here is CASSQAGNYGYTF. The DNA of the CDR3 is TGCGCCAGCAGCCAAGCGGGGAACTATGGCTACACCTTC.

V is TRBV7-9 and J is TRBJ1-3; no definite D call. The CDR3 length is 18 residues. Germline V gene lookup returns CDR1 SEHNR and CDR2 FQNEAQ (reference sequence). V dropped 1 base and J dropped 0 bases, with 16 bases sitting between them. CDR3 protein: CASSLEAIQAGSGNTIYF. In DNA form, the CDR3 reads TGTGCCAGCAGCTTAGAGGCCATCCAAGCGGGCTCTGGAAACACCATATATTTT.

The chain recombines TRBV6-5 with TRBJ2-7, with 9 positions matching TRBD2. The trim removed 4 bases at V and 5 bases at J, leaving 6 bases unmatched. CDR1 MNHEY and CDR2 SVGAGI come from the germline V gene. CDR3 length: 14 residues. The CDR3 loop is CASSSTAGGNEQYF. DNA for the CDR3: TGTGCCAGCAGTTCGACGGCGGGGGGGAACGAGCAGTACTTC.

The chain uses TRBV2 and TRBJ2-7, with 9 nucleotides matching TRBD1. The junction had 5 bases not matched to a gene; V was cut back by 5 bases and J by 3 bases. The CDR3 totals 14 residues. CDR1 SNHLY and CDR2 FYNNEI come from the germline V gene. The CDR3 DNA is TGTGCCAGCAGTTTAGTGACAGGGGGCTACGAGCAGTACTTC. It is translated as CASSLVTGGYEQYF.

V and J are TRBV28 and TRBJ2-7; TRBD1 aligns across 7 bases. Germline assignment: CDR1 MDHEN and CDR2 SYDVKM. Losses at the gene ends were 3 bases for V and 6 bases for J; bases not matched to a gene: 2. This CDR3 has 12 amino acids. CDR3: CASSFSGGEQYF. In DNA form, the CDR3 reads TGTGCCAGCAGTTTTTCAGGGGGCGAGCAGTACTTC. The full variable domain, its missing parts supplied by reference TRBV28 and TRBJ2-7, is DVKVTQSSRYLVKRTGEKVFLECVQDMDHENMFWYRQDPGLGLRLIYFSYDVKMKEKGDIPEGYSVSREKKERFSLILESASTNQTSMYLCASSFSGGEQYFGPGTRLTVT.

This sequence joins TRBV5-6 and TRBJ2-7, with D perhaps matching TRBD1 (5 bases). Germline loops: CDR1 SGHDT, CDR2 YYEEEE. V shed 0 bases and J shed 2 bases, with 12 bases lying between them. This CDR3 region has 15 residues. CDR3 nucleotides: TGTGCCAGCAGCTTGGAAGGGGTCAGCCCCTACGAGCAGTACTTC. Residues: CASSLEGVSPYEQYF.

The chain uses TRBV6-5 and TRBJ1-3; D is uncertain. The V end was cut by 9 bases, the J end by 0 bases, with 9 bases between. The CDR3 spans 13 residues. Germline CDR1 reads MNHEY; CDR2 reads SVGAGI. CDR3 nucleotides: TGTGCCAGTAGAGAACCCTCTGGAAACACCATATATTTT. Protein product: CASREPSGNTIYF.

Comments on this clone: At one boundary the junction diverges from the germline segment, which might be a read error. The rearrangement uses TRBV7-8 and TRBJ2-7; D possibly corresponds to TRBD1 (6 bases). This CDR3 region has 12 residues. Per germline, CDR1 SGHVS and CDR2 FQNEAQ. CDR3 coding DNA: TGTGCCAGCAGCACCACAGGGTTGCAGCAATACTTC. It yields the protein CASSTTGLQQYF.

This chain joins TRBV7-9 and TRBJ1-1; 8 bases are shared with TRBD1. Trimming at V came to 5 bases and at J to 7 bases, leaving 9 bases not matched to a gene. The CDR3 runs to 14 residues. Germline CDR1 and CDR2: SEHNR and FQNEAQ (reference sequence). The CDR3 is CASSRGDRGVEAFF. As DNA, the CDR3 is TGTGCCAGCAGCAGAGGAGACAGGGGCGTTGAAGCTTTCTTT.

This sequence joins TRBV6-5 and TRBJ2-1, with D possibly matching TRBD2 (5 bases). Germline CDR1 and CDR2: MNHEY and SVGAGI. The CDR3 consists of 15 residues. V lost 5 bases to trimming and J lost 5 bases, with 16 bases between them. DNA of the CDR3: TGTGCCAGCAGTACGAGCGGAACATCCGACAATGAGCAGTTCTTC. This gives the protein CASSTSGTSDNEQFF.

This chain uses TRBV4-1 with TRBJ2-1; TRBD2 agrees at 11 bases. After removal of 1 base from V and 1 base from J, the junction contained 3 bases not matched to a gene. CDR3 length: 17 residues. Germline CDR1 is MGHRA and CDR2 is YSYEKL. In DNA form, the CDR3 reads TGCGCCAGCAGCCAAGGTAGCGGGGGGGCTTCCTACAATGAGCAGTTCTTC. Translating gives CASSQGSGGASYNEQFF.

The chain carries TRBV7-8 and TRBJ1-2, with 7 bases that match TRBD1. This CDR3 is 16 amino acids long. J lost 0 bases, V lost 5 bases, and 9 bases had no gene match. Germline CDR1 SGHVS, CDR2 FQNEAQ. The chain's CDR3 is CASSRPGQRTNYGYTF. The CDR3 DNA reads as TGTGCCAGCAGCCGACCGGGACAGAGAACTAACTATGGCTACACCTTC.

The V and J genes are TRBV10-3 and TRBJ1-1; unclear D gene. The V and J ends lost 0 bases and 0 bases respectively, with 14 bases between them. From germline, CDR1 is ENHRY and CDR2 SYGVKD. The CDR3 loop spans 17 amino acids. In DNA, the CDR3 is TGTGCCATCAGTGAGTCGAAATACGGTTCCATGAACACTGAAGCTTTCTTT. Protein sequence: CAISESKYGSMNTEAFF.

The rearrangement joins TRBV4-3 to TRBJ1-4; D is undetermined. The V end was cut by 3 bases, the J end by 6 bases, with 17 bases between. The CDR3 spans 16 residues. In germline, CDR1 is LGHNA, CDR2 YSLEER. CDR3 nucleotide sequence: TGCGCCAGCAGCCATTTCGCGCATGGAGAAGATGAAAAACTGTTTTTT. Protein product: CASSHFAHGEDEKLFF.

The gene calls are TRBV7-6 and TRBJ2-7; D uncertain. The CDR3 loop spans 14 amino acids. Germline loops: CDR1 SGHVS, CDR2 FNYEAQ. V lost 1 base and J 1 base, leaving 8 bases between the germline ends. The CDR3 bases are TGTGCCAGCAGCTTAGACCCGCAGTCCTACGAGCAGTACTTC. Its translation: CASSLDPQSYEQYF.

The CDR3 region has the DNA TGTGCCAGCAAAGGTAGAGGGACGAACACCGGGGAGCTGTTTTTT. Residues: CASKGRGTNTGELFF. This sequence joins TRBV11-2 and TRBJ2-2; tentatively, D is TRBD2 (5 bases). The CDR3 is made up of 15 amino acids. The V and J ends lost 7 bases and 0 bases respectively, with 12 bases between them. Germline CDR1 and CDR2: SGHAT and FQNNGV.

The V gene is TRBV4-2, the J gene TRBJ1-2; D uncertain. Trimming pared 4 bases from V and 1 base from J, leaving 7 bases between. This CDR3 comprises 13 residues. Germline CDR1 LGHNA, CDR2 YNFKEQ. The CDR3 here is CASSLGLNYGYTF. DNA for the CDR3: TGTGCCAGCAGCCTTGGACTTAACTATGGCTACACCTTC.

V and J are TRBV4-1 and TRBJ1-5, with 7 bases lining up with TRBD1. The V gene end was trimmed by 1 base and the J gene end by 1 base; junction bases not matched to a gene: 4. The germline gives CDR1 MGHRA, CDR2 YSYEKL. The CDR3 totals 16 residues. The CDR3 here is CASSQGGQRSNQPQHF. DNA of the CDR3: TGCGCCAGCAGCCAAGGGGGACAGAGAAGCAATCAGCCCCAGCATTTT.

The genes are TRBV6-1 and TRBJ1-2; the D is unclear. With 2 bases removed from V and 7 bases from J, the gap between germline ends came to 11 bases. Germline-derived CDR1 and CDR2 are MNHNS and SASEGT. The CDR3 covers 13 residues. CDR3 region: CASSEWRLGGYTF. As DNA, the CDR3 is TGTGCCAGCAGTGAATGGAGGTTGGGTGGCTACACCTTC.

The rearrangement joins TRBV9 to TRBJ2-7; 8 bases fit TRBD1. Germline CDR1 SGDLS, CDR2 YYNGEE. This CDR3 is 13 amino acids long. With V trimmed by 3 bases and J by 3 bases, 2 bases remained unmatched. The CDR3 spells CASSEGQGYEQYF. The DNA of the CDR3 is TGTGCCAGCAGCGAAGGACAGGGCTACGAGCAGTACTTC. Variable domain in full (rest from reference TRBV9 and TRBJ2-7): DSGVTQTPKHLITATGQRVTLRCSPRSGDLSVYWYQQSLDQGLQFLIQYYNGEERAKGNILERFSAQQFPDLHSELNLSSLELGDSALYFCASSEGQGYEQYFGPGTRLTVT.

J is TRBJ2-7 and V is TRBV7-9; TRBD2 matches at 11 bases. Germline V gene lookup returns CDR1 SEHNR and CDR2 FQNEAQ (reference sequence). After removal of 0 bases from V and 6 bases from J, the junction contained 4 bases not matched to a gene. The CDR3 is 15 residues long. CDR3 protein: CASSLALAGGGEQYF. In DNA, the CDR3 is TGTGCCAGCAGCTTAGCCCTAGCGGGAGGTGGCGAGCAGTACTTC.

CDR3 DNA: TGTGCCAGCAGCCAGGACCGATCGGGGGGCCCGGAGACCCAGTACTTC. Translating it yields CASSQDRSGGPETQYF. The chain joins TRBV4-2 to TRBJ2-5, with a weak D call TRBD2 (7 bases). This CDR3 spans 16 amino acids. Trimming shortened V by 3 bases and J by 5 bases, and 19 bases separated the two germline ends. The V gene's germline CDR1 is LGHNA and CDR2 YNFKEQ.

This rearrangement joins TRBV5-1 to TRBJ2-3; a possible D gene is TRBD1 (5 bases). The CDR3 extends over 16 amino acids. Germline V gene data show CDR1 as SGHRS and CDR2 as YFSETQ. V lost 4 bases and J 0 bases, leaving 15 bases between the germline ends. The CDR3 reads CASSPRTSISTDTQYF. The CDR3 nucleotides read TGCGCCAGCAGCCCTCGGACATCCATTAGCACAGATACGCAGTATTTT.

The J gene is TRBJ1-1, the V gene TRBV18, with D hard to call. V lost 4 bases to trimming and J lost 0 bases, with 12 bases between them. This CDR3 has 15 residues. Germline lookup yields CDR1 KGHSH and CDR2 LQKENI. The CDR3 region has the DNA TGTGCCAGCTCACTAGGAGCCCAAATGAACACTGAAGCTTTCTTT. This codes for CASSLGAQMNTEAFF.